This paragraph covers one TCR beta chain sequence. Its antigen is as yet unknown. Produced via immunoSEQ multiplex PCR; TCRdb's table is partial and in-frame only. The sample has some 2,000,000 clones, under 97% seen once. This sample was taken from a study of shared clonotypes between healthy human individuals. Study-level points and caveats: Against clonotypes common to all four donors, non-shared ones had lower generation probabilities.

The source is a man aged 18 to 30 in good health. The sequencing input was naive CD4+ T cells sorted from blood. Subset indicated: CD45RA+ positively selected.

This CDR3 is CASSNQWRGANVLTF. In DNA form, the CDR3 reads TGTGCCAGTAGTAATCAATGGAGGGGGGCCAACGTCCTGACTTTC. The V gene is TRBV19, the J gene TRBJ2-6; D may be TRBD2 (5 bases). The CDR3 covers 15 residues. V shed 4 bases and J shed 4 bases, with 11 bases lying between them. Germline CDR1 is LNHDA and CDR2 is SQIVND (reference sequence).